A single sample is the source of the 22 T cell receptor beta chains below, sequenced in a study of T cells in Graves' hyperthyroidism and ophthalmopathy. Amplification targeted TCR beta CDR3 regions from RNA transcripts. Initially, a first-round RT-PCR of the TCR CDR3 employed the HTBI primer set. TCRdb independently ran MiXCR on the multiplex PCR reads; one entry per CDR3 protein. The sample gives under 450,000 distinct CDR3 sequences, approximately 13% of which show up once; roughly 20% is in the top ten. The sequencing input was blood. The receptor set was obtained from a man under 40 with Graves' hyperthyroidism that later progressed to Graves' ophthalmopathy.

In this sample, this clonotype turned up many times. J is TRBJ1-2 and V is TRBV24-1; D perhaps matches TRBD1 (6 bases). Trimming cost V 8 bases and J 1 base, with 16 bases left between them. The length of the CDR3 is 15 residues. The germline V gene has CDR1 KGHDR and CDR2 SFDVKD. The CDR3 is CATTGEGQNNYGYTF. CDR3 coding DNA: TGTGCCACCACGGGGGAAGGACAGAATAACTATGGCTACACCTTC.

This chain connects TRBV18 to TRBJ1-3, with D perhaps TRBD1 (5 bases). The germline CDR1 and CDR2 sequences are KGHSH and LQKENI. This CDR3 spans 16 amino acids. V was clipped by 6 bases and J by 0 bases, with 15 bases between them. The CDR3 DNA reads as TGTGCCAGCTCGAAGGGACGGAAGAGCTCTGGAAACACCATATATTTT. As protein: CASSKGRKSSGNTIYF.

This clonotype was recorded many times. The V and J genes are TRBV28 and TRBJ1-1, with D possibly being TRBD1 (5 bases). The CDR3 has 11 amino acids. The germline V gene has CDR1 MDHEN and CDR2 SYDVKM. V gave up 6 bases and J gave up 8 bases, with 10 bases separating them. This CDR3 is CASRTEAEAFF. Here the CDR3 DNA reads TGTGCCAGCAGGACAGAAGCCGAAGCTTTCTTT.

This clonotype was counted at least ten times. The chain links TRBV6-6 to TRBJ1-1, with 7 bases lining up with TRBD1. V dropped 2 bases and J dropped 4; count of bases not matched to a gene: 4. The length of the CDR3 is 14 residues. Per germline, CDR1 MNHNY and CDR2 SVGAGI (reference sequence). The CDR3 loop is CASSYLNRGTEAFF. The CDR3 bases are TGTGCCAGCAGTTACCTTAACAGGGGCACTGAAGCTTTCTTT.

This clonotype appeared a few times. The CDR3 DNA sequence: TGTGCCAGTAACCCAGGGGACGTCCGCTCTGGGGCCAACGTCCTGACTTTC. Translated: CASNPGDVRSGANVLTF. The chain employs TRBV19 and TRBJ2-6, with a possible D match to TRBD1 (6 bases). V lost 7 bases and J lost 0, with 16 bases in between. CDR3 length: 17 amino acids. Looked up from germline, CDR1 is LNHDA and CDR2 is SQIVND (reference sequence).

The chain employs TRBV7-2 and TRBJ2-1; D ambiguous. From germline, CDR1 is SGHTA and CDR2 FQGNSA. The CDR3 is 15 amino acids. Trimming cost V 6 bases and J 0 bases, with 12 bases left between them. CDR3 residues: CASSPAPGSYNEQFF. The CDR3 DNA sequence: TGTGCCAGCAGTCCTGCCCCTGGCTCCTACAATGAGCAGTTCTTC.

This clonotype was seen ten or more times. V and J are TRBV10-1 and TRBJ2-7; 7 bases align to TRBD1. The V segment lost 5 bases and the J segment 1 base; nucleotides outside the gene matches: 8. Germline CDR1 WNHNN, CDR2 SYGVQD (reference sequence). This CDR3 region has 15 residues. The CDR3 DNA follows: TGCGCCAGCAGTCCGGATCGGGACAGTTCCTACGAGCAGTACTTC. This codes for CASSPDRDSSYEQYF.

The CDR3 here is CASSLRGWDTQYF. Written as DNA, the CDR3 is TGTGCCAGCAGCTTACGCGGGTGGGATACGCAGTATTTT. The V gene is TRBV13, the J gene TRBJ2-3; a possible D gene is TRBD2 (5 bases). From germline, CDR1 is PRHDT and CDR2 FYEKMQ (reference sequence). This CDR3 has 13 amino acids. V lost 2 bases to trimming and J lost 6 bases, with 9 bases between them.

This clonotype came up many times. V is TRBV29-1 and J is TRBJ2-1, with 13 bases aligning to TRBD2. The CDR3 is 14 amino acids. Germline V gives CDR1 SQVTM, CDR2 ANQGSEA. The trim removed 4 bases at V and 9 bases at J, leaving 6 bases unmatched. In DNA, the CDR3 is TGCAGCGTTGGAGAACTAGCGGGGGGGCGTGAGCAGTTCTTC. It translates to CSVGELAGGREQFF.

In this sample, this clonotype turned up many times. V and J are TRBV6-1 and TRBJ1-1; D may be TRBD1 (5 bases). Germline loops: CDR1 MNHNS, CDR2 SASEGT. Trimming stripped 6 bases from V and 1 base from J, with 12 bases between. There are 14 residues in the CDR3. DNA for the CDR3: TGTGCCAGCAGGCAAGCAAGGGGGAACACTGAAGCTTTCTTT. Its protein is CASRQARGNTEAFF.

This clonotype was counted many times. This chain's CDR3 is CASSFLQETQYF. DNA of the CDR3: TGTGCCAGCAGCTTTCTTCAAGAGACCCAGTACTTC. The chain links TRBV3-1 to TRBJ2-5; no firm D call. Germline V gene data show CDR1 as LGHDT and CDR2 as YNNKEL (reference sequence). The CDR3 is 12 amino acids. The V and J ends lost 5 bases and 2 bases respectively, with 6 bases between them.

This clonotype was observed at least ten times. The gene calls are TRBV11-1 and TRBJ2-3; D not resolved. Trimming left V 3 bases short and J 6 bases short, with 16 bases between. CDR3 length equals 15 residues. The germline V gene encodes CDR1 SGHAT and CDR2 FQDESV (reference sequence). DNA of the CDR3: TGTGCCAGCAGCTTTCCGGCCCTAGGGAAGGATACGCAGTATTTT. The encoded protein is CASSFPALGKDTQYF. The entire variable domain, with the rest obtained from reference TRBV11-1 and TRBJ2-3, is as follows: EAEVAQSPRYKITEKSQAVAFWCDPISGHATLYWYRQILGQGPELLVQFQDESVVDDSQLPKDRFSAERLKGVDSTLKIQPAELGDSAMYLCASSFPALGKDTQYFGPGTRLTVL.

This clonotype was recorded many times. This chain uses TRBV6-1 with TRBJ1-5; perhaps TRBD1 as D (6 bases). This CDR3 spans 17 amino acids. The germline gives CDR1 MNHNS, CDR2 SASEGT. The V gene lost 8 bases and the J gene lost 6 bases, with 26 bases spanning the gap. This CDR3 reads CASLGGSGGARSQPQHF. The CDR3 region has the DNA TGTGCCAGCTTGGGGGGGTCCGGGGGGGCGCGCAGTCAGCCCCAGCATTTT.

This clonotype was picked up a small number of times. This chain links TRBV20-1 with TRBJ2-7; possible D gene TRBD2, 6 bases. With 6 bases removed from V and 2 bases from J, the gap between germline ends came to 23 bases. Germline V gene data show CDR1 as DFQATT and CDR2 as SNEGSKA (reference sequence). CDR3 length: 16 residues. The CDR3 is CSAQETSRGRAYEQYF. Written as DNA, the CDR3 is TGCAGTGCCCAAGAGACTAGTAGGGGACGGGCCTACGAGCAGTACTTC.

The chain employs TRBV27 and TRBJ2-7, with 7 positions matching TRBD2. This CDR3 spans 15 amino acids. V lost 6 bases to trimming and J lost 3 bases; unmatched junction nucleotides: 11. The germline V gene has CDR1 MNHEY and CDR2 SMNVEV (reference sequence). The CDR3 region has the DNA TGTGCCAGCAGCGAGACCGGGACTACAGTCTACGAGCAGTACTTC. Residues: CASSETGTTVYEQYF.

This clonotype was counted many times. CDR3 in amino acids: CASSILDGYEQYF. The CDR3 coding sequence is TGCGCCAGCAGCATCCTGGACGGCTACGAGCAGTACTTC. V gene TRBV5-1 combines with J gene TRBJ2-7, with no clear D. CDR1 is SGHRS, CDR2 YFSETQ, per germline. This CDR3 is built from 13 residues. The germline V and J ends were trimmed by 4 bases and 3 bases, with 11 bases remaining between them.

This clonotype showed up many times. The chain has TRBV6-1 and TRBJ1-2; unclear D gene. Per the germline V gene, CDR1 is MNHNS and CDR2 is SASEGT. The CDR3 length is 12 residues. Trimming pared 2 bases from V and 3 bases from J, leaving 4 bases between. The CDR3 loop is CASSEIDYGYTF. DNA for the CDR3: TGTGCCAGCAGTGAAATAGACTATGGCTACACCTTC.

This clonotype was recorded at least ten times. This chain connects TRBV20-1 to TRBJ1-1; D is uncertain. The CDR3 extends over 14 amino acids. Germline loops: CDR1 DFQATT, CDR2 SNEGSKA (reference sequence). Trimming removed 6 bases from V and 0 bases from J, with 14 bases in between. The CDR3 sequence: CSAPRTWVNTEAFF. DNA of the CDR3: TGCAGTGCCCCCAGGACGTGGGTGAACACTGAAGCTTTCTTT.

This clonotype occurred many times. The J gene is TRBJ1-1, the V gene TRBV2; 8 bases are shared with TRBD1. The CDR3 covers 13 residues. The germline V gene has CDR1 SNHLY and CDR2 FYNNEI. The V segment lost 7 bases and the J segment 3 bases; nucleotides outside the gene matches: 4. The CDR3 coding sequence is TGTGCCAGCAACTCACAGGGGGACACTGAAGCTTTCTTT. This codes for CASNSQGDTEAFF.

Many counts were recorded for this clonotype. The rearrangement joins TRBV27 to TRBJ2-1, with no clear D. Germline CDR1 MNHEY, CDR2 SMNVEV (reference sequence). V was shortened by 5 bases and J by 4 bases, with 15 bases between the two germline ends. The CDR3 extends over 15 amino acids. The CDR3 DNA reads TGTGCCAGCAGTCCCCAGGACCCCTTTTACAATGAGCAGTTCTTC. It encodes CASSPQDPFYNEQFF.

This clonotype was detected a few times. V usage is TRBV12-5 and J usage is TRBJ2-3; 7 nucleotides line up with TRBD1. The trim removed 5 bases at V and 0 bases at J, leaving 11 bases unmatched. The CDR3 consists of 17 residues. Germline assignment: CDR1 LGHNT and CDR2 FRNRAP. The CDR3 reads CASGPGWDRSSTDTQYF. Here the CDR3 DNA reads TGTGCTAGTGGTCCTGGTTGGGACAGATCTAGCACAGATACGCAGTATTTT. The whole variable domain, filled in from reference TRBV12-5 and TRBJ2-3, reads DARVTQTPRHKVTEMGQEVTMRCQPILGHNTVFWYRQTMMQGLELLAYFRNRAPLDDSGMPKDRFSAEMPDATLATLKIQPSEPRDSAVYFCASGPGWDRSSTDTQYFGPGTRLTVL.

This clonotype appeared many times. V usage is TRBV12-3 or TRBV12-4 and J usage is TRBJ1-2; D is unresolved. V was shortened by 6 bases and J by 4 bases, with 18 bases between the two germline ends. This CDR3 region has 15 residues. Written as DNA, the CDR3 is TGTGCCAGCAGGACGGGCCTCCCTCGGGGCTATGGCTACACCTTC. Amino acid sequence: CASRTGLPRGYGYTF.